This entry lists 14 T cell receptor beta chains sequenced from one sample in a study of breast tumors, draining lymph nodes, adjacent tissues. TCRdb reprocessed the multiplex PCR reads with MiXCR, giving one entry per CDR3 protein. Here the sample spans approximately 23,000 distinct CDR3 sequences, 60% to 75% being singletons. Source material: tumor-adjacent breast tissue. The source of these receptors is a female donor with breast cancer. Some clones in this sample may be carry-over from other donors' samples.

The chain carries TRBV20-1 and TRBJ2-5; no clear D. The germline gives CDR1 DFQATT, CDR2 SNEGSKA (reference sequence). The CDR3 totals 10 residues. V lost 2 bases and J 5 bases, leaving 3 bases between the germline ends. The CDR3 loop reads CSARSETQYF. The CDR3 bases are TGCAGTGCTAGAAGTGAGACCCAGTACTTC.

This clonotype was counted many times. The chain carries TRBV12-3 or TRBV12-4 and TRBJ1-5; 9 bases line up with TRBD1. The length of the CDR3 is 13 residues. J was trimmed by 9 bases and V by 6 bases; bases with no gene match: 6. CDR3 sequence (DNA): TGTGCCAGCAGCGAGGACAGGGGTCGGCCCCAGCATTTT. Translating gives CASSEDRGRPQHF.

This chain connects TRBV29-1 to TRBJ2-1; weak D call: TRBD2 (5 bases). The CDR3 totals 13 residues. The ends were cut back, 4 bases at V and 4 bases at J, with 11 bases in the middle. Germline lookup yields CDR1 SQVTM and CDR2 ANQGSEA. The DNA of the CDR3 is TGCAGCGTTGCGGGGAAGATTTACAATGAGCAGTTCTTC. Translation gives CSVAGKIYNEQFF.

The chain uses TRBV5-1 and TRBJ1-2; TRBD1 aligns across 8 bases. The length of the CDR3 is 13 residues. Trimming at V came to 2 bases and at J to 7 bases, leaving 4 bases not matched to a gene. CDR1 and CDR2 (germline): SGHRS, YFSETQ. CDR3 sequence: CASSFSGGRGYTF. CDR3 bases: TGCGCCAGCAGCTTCTCAGGGGGCCGTGGCTACACCTTC.

The rearrangement uses TRBV20-1 and TRBJ2-1, with TRBD2 matching 10 bases. This CDR3 is built from 17 residues. Germline loops: CDR1 DFQATT, CDR2 SNEGSKA (reference sequence). V trimming: 2 bases; J trimming: 4 bases; junction bases outside the gene matches: 11. The CDR3 loop is CSARQKLAGREYNEQFF. The CDR3 DNA is TGCAGTGCTAGACAGAAACTAGCGGGGAGGGAATACAATGAGCAGTTCTTC.

This clonotype is judged medium-sized (0.01 to 0.1%). The rearrangement links TRBV6-4 to TRBJ1-2, with 8 bases identical to TRBD1. Germline V CDR1 and CDR2: MRHNA, SNTAGT. The CDR3 has 12 amino acids. Losses at the gene ends were 6 bases for V and 8 bases for J; bases not matched to a gene: 5. The chain's CDR3 is CASRDRGGGYTF. CDR3 in DNA: TGTGCCAGCAGAGACAGGGGTGGGGGCTACACCTTC.

This clonotype occurred a few times. The chain carries TRBV20-1 and TRBJ1-1, with TRBD1 identical over 7 bases. This CDR3 is built from 15 residues. Germline V gene data show CDR1 as DFQATT and CDR2 as SNEGSKA (reference sequence). The V gene end was trimmed by 4 bases and the J gene end by 1 base; junction bases not matched to a gene: 9. Here the CDR3 DNA reads TGCAGTGCTACGATCGCGGGACAGTGGAACACTGAAGCTTTCTTT. Amino acids: CSATIAGQWNTEAFF.

The chain combines TRBV6-1 with TRBJ2-7, with 9 bases identical to TRBD2. Trimming took 1 base from V and 2 from J; bases not matched to a gene: 3. This CDR3 contains 15 residues. Germline loops: CDR1 MNHNS, CDR2 SASEGT. Here the CDR3 reads CASSEVLAGTYEQYF. The CDR3 DNA reads TGTGCCAGCAGTGAAGTGCTAGCGGGGACCTACGAGCAGTACTTC.

This clonotype is medium-sized. The chain combines TRBV7-9 with TRBJ1-2, with a tentative D call TRBD1 (5 bases). Germline CDR1 reads SEHNR; CDR2 reads FQNEAQ (reference sequence). V lost 1 base and J 8 bases, leaving 14 bases between the germline ends. The CDR3 is made up of 14 amino acids. The CDR3 DNA reads as TGTGCCAGCAGCTTAGGGGGGAGGACATCCGGCTACACCTTC. The encoded protein is CASSLGGRTSGYTF.

This clonotype was observed a few times. V usage is TRBV10-3 and J usage is TRBJ2-7, with D tentatively TRBD1 or TRBD2 (5 bases each). V was shortened by 2 bases and J by 4 bases, with 12 bases between the two germline ends. The CDR3 contains 14 residues. Germline CDR1 and CDR2: ENHRY and SYGVKD. The CDR3 loop is CAISEPGRRYEQYF. CDR3 in DNA: TGTGCCATCAGTGAGCCGGGACGGAGGTACGAGCAGTACTTC.

On this clonotype itself: A read error may be the cause here, since a much bigger clone is one base away. The V call is TRBV30, the J call TRBJ1-2, with 8 nucleotides matching TRBD1. J gave up 8 bases and V 2 bases, and 16 bases lay outside the gene matches. The CDR3 consists of 16 residues. Looked up from germline, CDR1 is GTSNPN and CDR2 is SVGIG (reference sequence). CDR3 sequence: CAWSLSETGAILGYTF. In nucleotides, the CDR3 is TGTGCCTGGAGTCTTTCGGAGACAGGGGCTATTCTCGGCTACACCTTC.

This chain links TRBV20-1 with TRBJ2-1, with 13 bases lining up with TRBD2. The CDR3 extends over 14 amino acids. J lost 6 bases, V lost 8 bases, and 7 bases had no gene match. The germline CDR1 and CDR2 sequences are DFQATT and SNEGSKA (reference sequence). The CDR3 DNA is TGCAGTATACTAGGACTAGCGGGAGCCAATGAGCAGTTCTTC. Amino acid sequence: CSILGLAGANEQFF.

This sequence joins TRBV20-1 and TRBJ1-5; no clear D gene. V lost 7 bases to trimming and J lost 3 bases, with 16 bases between them. The CDR3 spans 14 residues. In germline, CDR1 is DFQATT, CDR2 SNEGSKA (reference sequence). The CDR3 sequence is CSVTEGTDNQPQHF. The CDR3 DNA is TGCAGTGTTACAGAGGGCACAGACAATCAGCCCCAGCATTTT.

This clonotype was picked up one time. The V gene is TRBV7-2, the J gene TRBJ2-5, with TRBD1 identical over 8 bases. CDR3 length equals 16 residues. V lost 5 bases, J lost 4 bases, and 12 bases stayed unmatched. CDR1 SGHTA and CDR2 FQGNSA come from the germline V gene. For the CDR3, the DNA is TGTGCCAGCAGCCCTAGGGGGGCAGGGGGCGCAGAGACCCAGTACTTC. Amino acids: CASSPRGAGGAETQYF.